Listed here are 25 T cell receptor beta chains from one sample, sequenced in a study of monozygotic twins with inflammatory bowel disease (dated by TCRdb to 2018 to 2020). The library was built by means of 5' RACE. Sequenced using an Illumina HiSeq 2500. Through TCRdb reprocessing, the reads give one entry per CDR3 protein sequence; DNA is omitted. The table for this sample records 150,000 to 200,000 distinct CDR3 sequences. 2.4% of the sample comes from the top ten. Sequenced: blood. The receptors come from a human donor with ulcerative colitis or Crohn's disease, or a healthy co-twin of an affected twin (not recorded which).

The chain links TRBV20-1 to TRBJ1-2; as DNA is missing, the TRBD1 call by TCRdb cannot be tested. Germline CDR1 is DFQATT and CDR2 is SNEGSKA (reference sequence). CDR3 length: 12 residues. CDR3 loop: CSAGRGLGGYTF.

The chain's CDR3 is CASSPGGFEKLFF. The chain is built from TRBV3-1 and TRBJ1-4; TCRdb gives TRBD1 as the D gene, but with no DNA this cannot be confirmed. Germline CDR1 and CDR2: LGHDT and YNNKEL (reference sequence). This CDR3 has 13 residues.

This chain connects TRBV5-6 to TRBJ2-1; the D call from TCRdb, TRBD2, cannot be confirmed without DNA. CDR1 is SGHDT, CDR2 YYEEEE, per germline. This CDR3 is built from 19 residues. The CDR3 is CASSLTGTSRSSSYNEQFF. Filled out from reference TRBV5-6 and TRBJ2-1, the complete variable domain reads DAGVTQSPTHLIKTRGQQVTLRCSPKSGHDTVSWYQQALGQGPQFIFQYYEEEERQRGNFPDRFSGHQFPNYSSELNVNALLLGDSALYLCASSLTGTSRSSSYNEQFFGPGTRLTVL.

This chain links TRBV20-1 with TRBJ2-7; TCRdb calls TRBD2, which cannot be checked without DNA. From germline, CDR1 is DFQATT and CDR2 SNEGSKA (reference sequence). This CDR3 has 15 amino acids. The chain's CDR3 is CSARPSGGPHYEQYF.

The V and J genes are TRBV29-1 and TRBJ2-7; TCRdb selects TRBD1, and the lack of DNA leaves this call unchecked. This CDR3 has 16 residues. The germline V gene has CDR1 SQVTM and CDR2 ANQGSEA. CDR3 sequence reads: CSVQEGHSSFSYEQYF.

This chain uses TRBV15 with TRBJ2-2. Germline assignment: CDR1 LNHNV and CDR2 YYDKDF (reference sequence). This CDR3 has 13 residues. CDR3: CATSPRNTGELFF. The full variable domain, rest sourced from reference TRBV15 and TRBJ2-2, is DAMVIQNPRYQVTQFGKPVTLSCSQTLNHNVMYWYQQKSSQAPKLLFHYYDKDFNNEADTPDNFQSRRPNTSFCFLDIRSPGLGDTAMYLCATSPRNTGELFFGEGSRLTVL.

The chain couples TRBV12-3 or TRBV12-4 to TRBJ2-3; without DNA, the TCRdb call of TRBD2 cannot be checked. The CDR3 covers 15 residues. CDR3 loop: CASSLLAGAPGTQYF.

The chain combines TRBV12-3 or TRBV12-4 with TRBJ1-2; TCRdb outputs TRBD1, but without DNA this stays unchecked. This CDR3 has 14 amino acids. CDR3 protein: CASSPPARGYGYTF.

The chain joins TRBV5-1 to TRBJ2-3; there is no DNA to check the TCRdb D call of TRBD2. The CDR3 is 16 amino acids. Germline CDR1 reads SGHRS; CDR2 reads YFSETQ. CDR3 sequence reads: CASSWGLAGATDTQYF.

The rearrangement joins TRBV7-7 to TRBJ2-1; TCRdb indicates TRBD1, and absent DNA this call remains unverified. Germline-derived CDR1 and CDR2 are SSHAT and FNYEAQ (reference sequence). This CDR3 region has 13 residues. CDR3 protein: CASSLEGATEQFF.

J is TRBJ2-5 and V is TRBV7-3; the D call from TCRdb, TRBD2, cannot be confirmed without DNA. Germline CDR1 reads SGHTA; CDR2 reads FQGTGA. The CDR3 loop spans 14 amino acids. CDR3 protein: CASSPGTFQETQYF.

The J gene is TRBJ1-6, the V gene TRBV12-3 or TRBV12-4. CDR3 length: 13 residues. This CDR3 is CASIGHSNSPLHF.

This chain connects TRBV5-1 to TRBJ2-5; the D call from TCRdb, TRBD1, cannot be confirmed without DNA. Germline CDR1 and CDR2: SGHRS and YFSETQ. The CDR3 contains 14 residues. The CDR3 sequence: CASSPEGRWETQYF.

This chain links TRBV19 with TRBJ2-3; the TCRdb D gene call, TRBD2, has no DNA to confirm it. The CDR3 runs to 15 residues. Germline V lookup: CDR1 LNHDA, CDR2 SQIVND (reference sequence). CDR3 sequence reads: CASSQSGRYTDTQYF.

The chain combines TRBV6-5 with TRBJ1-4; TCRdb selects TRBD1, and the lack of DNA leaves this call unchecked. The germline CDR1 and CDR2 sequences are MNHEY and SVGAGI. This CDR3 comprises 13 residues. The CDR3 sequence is CASGYSSGGKLFF.

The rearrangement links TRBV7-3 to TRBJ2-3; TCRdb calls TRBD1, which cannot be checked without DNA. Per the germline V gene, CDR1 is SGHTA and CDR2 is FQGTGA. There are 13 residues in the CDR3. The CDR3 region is CASSQDIRDTQYF.

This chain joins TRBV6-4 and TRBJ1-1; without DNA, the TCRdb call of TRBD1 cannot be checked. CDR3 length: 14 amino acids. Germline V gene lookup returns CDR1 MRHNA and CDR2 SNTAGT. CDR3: CASSEGTGGTEAFF.

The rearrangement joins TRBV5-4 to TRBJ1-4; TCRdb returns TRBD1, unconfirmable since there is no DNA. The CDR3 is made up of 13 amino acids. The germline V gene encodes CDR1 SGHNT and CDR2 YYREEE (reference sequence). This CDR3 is CASSNRDDEKLFF. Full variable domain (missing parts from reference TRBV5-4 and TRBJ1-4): ETGVTQSPTHLIKTRGQQVTLRCSSQSGHNTVSWYQQALGQGPQFIFQYYREEENGRGNFPPRFSGLQFPNYSSELNVNALELDDSALYLCASSNRDDEKLFFGSGTQLSVL.

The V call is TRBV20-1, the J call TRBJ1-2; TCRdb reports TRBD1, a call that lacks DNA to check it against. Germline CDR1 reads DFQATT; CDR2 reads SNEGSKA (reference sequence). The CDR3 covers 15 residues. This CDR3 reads CSAREREWGAVGYTF.

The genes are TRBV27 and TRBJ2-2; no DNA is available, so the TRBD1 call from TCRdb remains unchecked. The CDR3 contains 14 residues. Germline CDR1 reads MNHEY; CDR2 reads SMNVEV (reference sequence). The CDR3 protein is CASSGQLSTGELFF.

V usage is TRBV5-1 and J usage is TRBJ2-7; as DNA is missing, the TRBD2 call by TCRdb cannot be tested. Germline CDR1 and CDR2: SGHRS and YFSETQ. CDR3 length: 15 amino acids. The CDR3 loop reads CASSLGTANPYEQYF.

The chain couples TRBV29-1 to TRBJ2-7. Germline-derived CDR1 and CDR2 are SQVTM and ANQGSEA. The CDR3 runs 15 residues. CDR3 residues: CSVELLDRSTYEQYF.

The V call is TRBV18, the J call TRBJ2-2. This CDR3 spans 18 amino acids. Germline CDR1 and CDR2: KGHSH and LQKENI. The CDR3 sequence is CASSPIGLQSSGTGELFF.

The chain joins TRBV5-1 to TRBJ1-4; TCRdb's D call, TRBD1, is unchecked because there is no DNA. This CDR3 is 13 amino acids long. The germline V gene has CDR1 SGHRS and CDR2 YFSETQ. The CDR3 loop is CASSLAGGEKLFF.

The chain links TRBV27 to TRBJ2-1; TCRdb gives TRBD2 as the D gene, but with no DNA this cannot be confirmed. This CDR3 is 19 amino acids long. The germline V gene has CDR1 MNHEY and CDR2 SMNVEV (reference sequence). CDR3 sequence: CASSSRLAGGRSSYNEQFF.